This is a list of T cell receptor beta chains from one sample in a study of spatial heterogeneity in lung cancer. One entry per CDR3 protein results from TCRdb running MiXCR on the 5' RACE reads. The sample records 110,000 or so distinct CDR3 sequences, 11% being singletons. Specimen: PBMCs, collected at follow-up. The receptors come from a female donor with early-stage non-small cell lung cancer. Both conserved end residues are part of each CDR3. The order of the fields is clone size, J gene, V gene, D gene, CDR3 DNA, CDR3 protein. D genes are given only for firm matches. Size values are once, few and many counts, or a class for expanded clones, and some rows have none.

NA	TRBJ2-7	TRBV6-5	TRBD2	TGTGCCAGCAGGCACCGGAGGGTAGCGGGATTCGTTGGGACTTCCTACCGGGGCTACGAGCAGTACTTC	CASRHRRVAGFVGTSYRGYEQYF
few	TRBJ2-5	TRBV24-1	NA	TGTGCCACCAGTGGAGGGAACCAAGAGACCCAGTACTTC	CATSGGNQETQYF
NA	TRBJ1-1	TRBV29-1	TRBD1	TGCAGCGGAGGGGGCAAGGGGACTGAAGCTTTCTTT	CSGGGKGTEAFF
few	TRBJ1-1	TRBV20-1	TRBD1	TGCAGTGCTAGATACAGGGGCGACACTGAAGCTTTCTTT	CSARYRGDTEAFF
NA	TRBJ2-3	TRBV15	NA	TGTGCCACCAGCAGAGAAGGGGGAGCTCTAACAGATACGCAGTATTTT	CATSREGGALTDTQYF
many	TRBJ2-5	TRBV5-1	NA	TGCGCCAGCAGCCCGCCCCAGGGGCAGGGGAAAGAGACCCAGTACTTC	CASSPPQGQGKETQYF
NA	TRBJ2-5	TRBV9	TRBD1	TGTGCCAGCAGCGTAGGGGGGACAGGGAACCAAGAGACCCAGTACTTC	CASSVGGTGNQETQYF
NA	TRBJ2-3	TRBV28	TRBD2	TGTGCCAGCAGTTCCGGACTAGCGGGGTACACAGATACGCAGTATTTT	CASSSGLAGYTDTQYF
NA	TRBJ2-6	TRBV12-3/TRBV12-4	NA	TGTGCCAGCAGCTCTCCTTCCTCTCGCGGGGCCAACGTCCTGACTTTC	CASSSPSSRGANVLTF
many	TRBJ1-5	TRBV7-8	NA	TGTGCCAGCAGCTTAGCCGGGGCAGGCAATCAGCCCCAGCATTTT	CASSLAGAGNQPQHF
NA	TRBJ1-2	TRBV2	NA	TGTGCCAGCGCCGGGACACTATTCTATGGCTACACCTTC	CASAGTLFYGYTF
few	TRBJ2-1	TRBV7-2	NA	TGTGCCAGCAGCCCTAGTGGGGGAGTCTCCTACAATGAGCAGTTCTTC	CASSPSGGVSYNEQFF
few	TRBJ2-3	TRBV6-5	NA	TGTGCCAGCAGAGGGACAACGCCGATTGATACGCAGTATTTT	CASRGTTPIDTQYF
NA	TRBJ2-7	TRBV11-2	NA	TGTGCCAGCAGCTTACTACAGGGAATCGGCTCCTACGAGCAGTACTTC	CASSLLQGIGSYEQYF
few	TRBJ2-3	TRBV7-8	TRBD1	TGTGCCAGCAGCCCGAGGGAGAAGACAGGGACAGATACGCAGTATTTT	CASSPREKTGTDTQYF
few	TRBJ1-5	TRBV6-5	NA	TGTGCCAGCAGCCCGAGGTGGAGCAATCAGCCCCAGCATTTT	CASSPRWSNQPQHF
many	TRBJ1-3	TRBV3-1	NA	TGTGCCAGCAGCCAGAAGTACTCATTCGACAGAGACTCTGGAAACACCATATATTTT	CASSQKYSFDRDSGNTIYF
NA	TRBJ2-3	TRBV4-3	NA	TGCGCCAGCAGCCCCTTGCCGGGACTGAGCACAGATACGCAGTATTTT	CASSPLPGLSTDTQYF
many	TRBJ1-4	TRBV5-1	TRBD1	TGCGCCAGCAGCTTGGGGACAGGGCCTAATGAAAAACTGTTTTTT	CASSLGTGPNEKLFF
many	TRBJ2-3	TRBV25-1	NA	TGTGCCAGCAGTGTGATAGCACCTAGCACAGATACGCAGTATTTT	CASSVIAPSTDTQYF
NA	TRBJ2-7	TRBV10-2	TRBD1	TGCGCCAGCAGTAACTCAGGGGGTAACTACGAGCAGTACTTC	CASSNSGGNYEQYF
NA	TRBJ1-2	TRBV7-2	NA	TGTGCCAGCAGCCCAGTTGGGGGGGACTATGGCTACACCTTC	CASSPVGGDYGYTF
NA	TRBJ2-7	TRBV29-1	TRBD1	TGCAGCGTTCGGGACAGTTTAAGCTCCTACGAGCAGTACTTC	CSVRDSLSSYEQYF
few	TRBJ1-3	TRBV12-3/TRBV12-4	NA	TGTGCCAGCAGCTACGTCTGGGGGACAGGAAACACCATATATTTT	CASSYVWGTGNTIYF
many	TRBJ2-7	TRBV29-1	TRBD1	TGCAGCGGCGCTCTTGACAGGGGTTACGAGCAGTACTTC	CSGALDRGYEQYF
few	TRBJ1-3	TRBV5-1	TRBD1	TGCGCCAGCAGCTGGGGGGACAGAAGCTCTGGAAACACCATATATTTT	CASSWGDRSSGNTIYF
few	TRBJ1-5	TRBV10-3	NA	TGTGCCATCAGTGCAGGGGATAATCAGCCCCAGCATTTT	CAISAGDNQPQHF
few	TRBJ2-1	TRBV12-3/TRBV12-4	NA	TGTGCCAGCAGTTTTGGGGGAGCGGACAATGAGCAGTTCTTC	CASSFGGADNEQFF
NA	TRBJ2-1	TRBV20-1	TRBD1	TGCAGTGCTAGGATTTCCGCGGGACAGGGATACAATGAGCAGTTCTTC	CSARISAGQGYNEQFF
NA	TRBJ1-1	TRBV28	TRBD1	TGTGCCAGCAGTTTACCCGGGACAGTCCTAATGGCTTTCTTT	CASSLPGTVLMAFF